This T cell receptor (beta chain) was captured by sequencing in a study of blood T cell repertoires in COVID-19. Looking at the study overall: There were acute and convalescent COVID-19 samples, and they came from the United States, Italy and Spain. PBMCs, B-cell-depleted T cells, or T cells were the source of the cDNA or gDNA that made up the material.

Original processing notes: Amplification of reference gene primers was used by the study to estimate nucleated cell counts. Assay used: immunoSEQ multiplex PCR; TCRdb lists only in-frame clones, some missing. V, J and clone size reflect that table, while D and trimming were determined from the DNA. Among a few hundred thousand clones listed, 70% to 90% were seen once. The CDR3 has 13 amino acids. CDR1 and CDR2 (germline): ENHRY, SYGVKD. V shed 4 bases and J shed 8 bases, with 9 bases lying between them. This clone was counted a few times. This receptor was obtained from a man aged 50 or older with COVID-19, enrolled during active disease. Sequencing used peripheral blood. The rearrangement joins TRBV10-3 to TRBJ1-6; D is possibly TRBD1 (5 bases). The CDR3 spells CAISGARDSPLHF. The CDR3, as DNA: TGTGCCATCAGTGGGGCCAGGGATTCACCCCTCCACTTT.